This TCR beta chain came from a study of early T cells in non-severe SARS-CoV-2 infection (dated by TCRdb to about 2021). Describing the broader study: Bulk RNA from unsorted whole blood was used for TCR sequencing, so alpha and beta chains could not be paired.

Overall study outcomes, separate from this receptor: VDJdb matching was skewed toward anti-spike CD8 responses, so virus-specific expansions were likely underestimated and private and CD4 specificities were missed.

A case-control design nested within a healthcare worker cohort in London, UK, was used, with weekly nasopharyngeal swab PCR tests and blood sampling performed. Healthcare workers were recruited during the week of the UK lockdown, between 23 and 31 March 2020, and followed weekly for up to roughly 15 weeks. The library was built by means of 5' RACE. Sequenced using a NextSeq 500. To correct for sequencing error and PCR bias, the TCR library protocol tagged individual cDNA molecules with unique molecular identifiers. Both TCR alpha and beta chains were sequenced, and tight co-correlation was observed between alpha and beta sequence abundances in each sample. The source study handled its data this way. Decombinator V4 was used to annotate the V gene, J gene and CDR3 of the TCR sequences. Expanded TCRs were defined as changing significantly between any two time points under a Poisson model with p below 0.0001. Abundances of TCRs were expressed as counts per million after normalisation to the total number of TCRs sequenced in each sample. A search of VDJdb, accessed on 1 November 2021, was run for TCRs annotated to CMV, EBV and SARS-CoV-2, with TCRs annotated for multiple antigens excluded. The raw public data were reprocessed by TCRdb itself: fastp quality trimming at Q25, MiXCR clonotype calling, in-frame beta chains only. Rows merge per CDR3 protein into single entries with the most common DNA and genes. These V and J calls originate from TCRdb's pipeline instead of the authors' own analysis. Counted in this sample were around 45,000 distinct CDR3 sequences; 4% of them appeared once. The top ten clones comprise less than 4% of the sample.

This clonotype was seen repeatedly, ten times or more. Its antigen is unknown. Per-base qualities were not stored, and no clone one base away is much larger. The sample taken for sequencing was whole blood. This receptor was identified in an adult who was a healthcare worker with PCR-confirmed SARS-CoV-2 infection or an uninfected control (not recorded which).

The CDR3 protein: CASSRGQGAGETQYF. The DNA sequence is as follows: TGCGCCAGCAGCAGAGGACAGGGGGCGGGAGAGACCCAGTACTTC. The rearrangement joined TRBV5-1 to TRBJ2-5, with 11 middle bases fitting TRBD1. The CDR1 and CDR2 encoded by the germline V gene are SGHRS and YFSETQ. Trimming takes 4 bases off V and 4 bases off J; junction bases not matched to a gene: 6. The CDR3 covers 15 residues, taking in both the cysteine and the phenylalanine. The sequence is cut down to CDR3 DNA, 45 bases in frame from base 1.